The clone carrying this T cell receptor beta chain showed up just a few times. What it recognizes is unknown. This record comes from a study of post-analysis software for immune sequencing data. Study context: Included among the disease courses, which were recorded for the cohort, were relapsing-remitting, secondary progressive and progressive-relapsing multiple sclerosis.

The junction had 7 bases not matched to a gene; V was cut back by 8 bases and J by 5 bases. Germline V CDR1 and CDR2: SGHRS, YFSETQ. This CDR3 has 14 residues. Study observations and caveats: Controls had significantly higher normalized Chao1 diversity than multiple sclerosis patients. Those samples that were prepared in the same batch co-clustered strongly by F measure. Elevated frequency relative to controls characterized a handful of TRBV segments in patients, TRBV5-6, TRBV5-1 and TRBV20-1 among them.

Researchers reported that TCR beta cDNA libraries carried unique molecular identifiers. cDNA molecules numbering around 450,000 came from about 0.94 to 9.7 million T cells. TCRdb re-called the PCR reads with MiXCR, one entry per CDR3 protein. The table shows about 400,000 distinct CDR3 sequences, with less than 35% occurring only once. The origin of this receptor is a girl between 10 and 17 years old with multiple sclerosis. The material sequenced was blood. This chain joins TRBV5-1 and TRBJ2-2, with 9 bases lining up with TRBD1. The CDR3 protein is CASRAGTGTGELFF. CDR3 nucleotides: TGCGCCAGTCGCGCCGGGACAGGGACCGGGGAGCTGTTTTTT.